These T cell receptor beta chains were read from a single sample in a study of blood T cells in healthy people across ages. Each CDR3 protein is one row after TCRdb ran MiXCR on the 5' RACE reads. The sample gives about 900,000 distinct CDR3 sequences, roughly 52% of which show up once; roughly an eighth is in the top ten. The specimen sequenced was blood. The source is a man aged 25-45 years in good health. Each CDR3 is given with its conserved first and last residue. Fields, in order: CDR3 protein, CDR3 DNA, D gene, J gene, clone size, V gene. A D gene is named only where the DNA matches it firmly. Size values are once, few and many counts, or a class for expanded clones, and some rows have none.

CDR3 protein: CASRSQGGDIGETQYF; CDR3 DNA: TGCGCCAGCAGATCGCAAGGGGGAGATATAGGAGAGACCCAGTACTTC; D gene: .; J gene: TRBJ2-5; clone size: .; V gene: TRBV5-1
CDR3 protein: CSARVQANSYNEQFF; CDR3 DNA: TGCAGTGCTAGAGTACAGGCCAACTCCTACAATGAGCAGTTCTTC; D gene: .; J gene: TRBJ2-1; clone size: few; V gene: TRBV20-1
CDR3 protein: CASTPTGARDYGYTF; CDR3 DNA: TGTGCCAGCACCCCGACGGGGGCTCGGGACTATGGCTACACCTTC; D gene: .; J gene: TRBJ1-2; clone size: .; V gene: TRBV6-6
CDR3 protein: CASSQARGRSYGYTF; CDR3 DNA: TGTGCCAGCAGCCAAGCTAGGGGGCGCAGCTATGGCTACACCTTC; D gene: TRBD1; J gene: TRBJ1-2; clone size: few; V gene: TRBV3-1
CDR3 protein: CSVRRNTGELFF; CDR3 DNA: TGCAGCGTTCGCAGGAACACCGGGGAGCTGTTTTTT; D gene: .; J gene: TRBJ2-2; clone size: few; V gene: TRBV29-1
CDR3 protein: CASSLVGLATDTQYF; CDR3 DNA: TGTGCCAGCAGCTTAGTGGGACTAGCAACTGATACGCAGTATTTT; D gene: TRBD2; J gene: TRBJ2-3; clone size: .; V gene: TRBV11-2
CDR3 protein: CSARPNDRGEQYF; CDR3 DNA: TGCAGTGCTAGGCCTAACGACAGGGGCGAGCAGTACTTC; D gene: TRBD1; J gene: TRBJ2-7; clone size: .; V gene: TRBV20-1
CDR3 protein: CSVPDRGPTDTQYF; CDR3 DNA: TGCAGTGTTCCCGACAGGGGGCCCACAGATACGCAGTATTTT; D gene: TRBD1; J gene: TRBJ2-3; clone size: .; V gene: TRBV20-1
CDR3 protein: CSAASGGVNTGELFF; CDR3 DNA: TGCAGCGCCGCCAGTGGAGGGGTGAACACCGGGGAGCTGTTTTTT; D gene: .; J gene: TRBJ2-2; clone size: few; V gene: TRBV29-1
CDR3 protein: CASSLTEADTQYF; CDR3 DNA: TGTGCCAGCAGTTTAACAGAAGCAGATACGCAGTATTTT; D gene: .; J gene: TRBJ2-3; clone size: few; V gene: TRBV12-3/TRBV12-4
CDR3 protein: CASSQVSGSNYNEQFF; CDR3 DNA: TGTGCCAGCAGCCAAGTATCGGGTAGCAACTACAATGAGCAGTTCTTC; D gene: .; J gene: TRBJ2-1; clone size: .; V gene: TRBV3-1
CDR3 protein: CASSLSGTDTSYEQYF; CDR3 DNA: TGTGCCAGCAGTTTATCGGGGACGGATACCTCCTACGAGCAGTACTTC; D gene: .; J gene: TRBJ2-7; clone size: .; V gene: TRBV27
CDR3 protein: CASSGFGGGDSYEQYF; CDR3 DNA: TGTGCCAGCAGTGGATTCGGCGGGGGGGACTCCTACGAGCAGTACTTC; D gene: TRBD2; J gene: TRBJ2-7; clone size: .; V gene: TRBV2
CDR3 protein: CASSRIQGRQFF; CDR3 DNA: TGTGCCAGCAGCCGGATACAGGGCAGGCAGTTCTTC; D gene: .; J gene: TRBJ2-1; clone size: .; V gene: TRBV6-5
CDR3 protein: CASSGTGYYGYTF; CDR3 DNA: TGTGCCAGCTCCGGGACAGGGTACTATGGCTACACCTTC; D gene: TRBD1; J gene: TRBJ1-2; clone size: many; V gene: TRBV25-1
CDR3 protein: CAISEAGQYIGYTF; CDR3 DNA: TGTGCCATCAGTGAGGCTGGACAGTACATTGGCTACACCTTC; D gene: .; J gene: TRBJ1-2; clone size: .; V gene: TRBV10-3